This TCR beta chain derives from a study of OX40 agonist ivuxolimab in advanced cancers. General observations from the study: Among expanded peripheral T cells, antigen specificity went undetermined. Some nonresponders also had low normalized T-cell clonal expansion.

Patients who had autoimmune disease history or got systemic immunosuppression were left out. The assay was immunoSEQ multiplex PCR, and TCRdb's table has in-frame clones only and misses some. Of roughly 67,000 clones listed, roughly 90% are singletons. Germline loops: CDR1 SEHNR, CDR2 FQNEAQ (reference sequence). CDR3 length equals 15 residues. The germline V and J ends were trimmed by 5 bases and 3 bases, with 14 bases remaining between them. About this clone: Its antigen is undetermined.

The specimen was CD4+ or CD8+ T cells sorted from blood, collected in a trial of the OX40 agonist ivuxolimab. This TCR was sampled from an adult with an advanced solid tumor such as melanoma, head and neck, liver or kidney cancer. The chain uses TRBV7-9 and TRBJ1-3; D may be TRBD1 (5 bases). For the CDR3, the DNA is TGTGCCAGCAGCGGCCGCCAGGGCCTTGGAAACACCATATATTTT. This gives the protein CASSGRQGLGNTIYF.